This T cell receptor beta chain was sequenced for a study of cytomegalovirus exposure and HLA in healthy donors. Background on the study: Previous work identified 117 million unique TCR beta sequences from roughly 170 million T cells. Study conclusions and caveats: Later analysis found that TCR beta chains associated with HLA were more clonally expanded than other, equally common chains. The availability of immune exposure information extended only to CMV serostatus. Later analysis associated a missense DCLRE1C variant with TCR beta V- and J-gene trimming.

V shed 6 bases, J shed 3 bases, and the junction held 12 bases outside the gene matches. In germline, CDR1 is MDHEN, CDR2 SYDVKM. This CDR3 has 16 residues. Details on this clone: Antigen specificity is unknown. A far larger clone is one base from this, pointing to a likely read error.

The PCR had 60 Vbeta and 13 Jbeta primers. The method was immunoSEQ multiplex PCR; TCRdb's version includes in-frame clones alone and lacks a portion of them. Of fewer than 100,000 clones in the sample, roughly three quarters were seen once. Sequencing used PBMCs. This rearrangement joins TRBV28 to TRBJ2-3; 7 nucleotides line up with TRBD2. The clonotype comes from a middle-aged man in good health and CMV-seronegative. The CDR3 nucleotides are TGTGCCAGCAGCCTGGTCGGGAGGTTATCGACAGATACGCAGTATTTT. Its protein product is CASSLVGRLSTDTQYF.